Following are 15 T cell receptor beta chains from one sample sequenced in a study of T cell changes during pregnancy in multiple sclerosis. Generated by immunoSEQ multiplex PCR, the TCRdb table keeps only in-frame clones and is missing some. The sample holds about 62,000 clones, roughly nine tenths seen once. This sample comprised peripheral blood, obtained in the first trimester of pregnancy. These receptor sequences come from a female donor with multiple sclerosis, enrolled in a pregnancy study.

This rearrangement joins TRBV30 to TRBJ1-5; perhaps TRBD1 as D (6 bases). The CDR3 runs to 15 residues. Germline CDR1 GTSNPN, CDR2 SVGIG (reference sequence). V lost 0 bases and J 4 bases, leaving 13 bases between the germline ends. This CDR3 is CAWSVRGAINQPQHF. The CDR3 DNA sequence: TGTGCCTGGAGTGTACGGGGGGCGATAAATCAGCCCCAGCATTTT.

The gene calls are TRBV7-9 and TRBJ1-2; maybe TRBD1 (5 bases). This CDR3 has 13 residues. V lost 3 bases, J lost 2 bases, and 7 bases lay in between. Germline-derived CDR1 and CDR2 are SEHNR and FQNEAQ (reference sequence). The CDR3 DNA follows: TGTGCCAGCAGCTTCAGGGAAAACTATGGCTACACCTTC. It is translated as CASSFRENYGYTF.

The chain has TRBV5-5 and TRBJ1-1; TRBD1 agrees at 9 bases. V shed 2 bases, J shed 12 bases, and the junction held 11 bases outside the gene matches. This CDR3 has 14 residues. The V gene's germline CDR1 is SGHKS and CDR2 YYEKEE (reference sequence). CDR3 DNA: TGTGCCAGCAGCTTACTAACAGGGGGCGGTTGGACTTTCTTT. Amino acids: CASSLLTGGGWTFF.

In its sample, this clone ranks as medium-sized. CDR3: CASSLYRDSTGELFF. CDR3 coding DNA: TGCGCCAGCAGCCTCTATCGGGATAGCACCGGGGAGCTGTTTTTT. J is TRBJ2-2 and V is TRBV4-3, with D perhaps matching TRBD2 (5 bases). CDR3 length equals 15 residues. In germline, CDR1 is LGHNA, CDR2 YSLEER. V shed 4 bases and J shed 4 bases, with 13 bases lying between them.

The chain employs TRBV9 and TRBJ2-1, with TRBD2 matching over 7 bases. The CDR3 loop spans 11 amino acids. After removal of 2 bases from V and 12 bases from J, the junction contained 2 bases not matched to a gene. CDR1 is SGDLS, CDR2 YYNGEE, per germline. Here the CDR3 DNA reads TGTGCCAGCAGCGTGGGGGGGACGCAGTTCTTC. Residues: CASSVGGTQFF.

The chain couples TRBV9 to TRBJ1-1; the D gene is possibly TRBD1 (6 bases). Trimming left V 4 bases short and J 1 base short, with 8 bases between. The CDR3 covers 13 residues. The germline V gene encodes CDR1 SGDLS and CDR2 YYNGEE. The DNA for the CDR3 is TGTGCCAGCAGCACACAGGGGAACACTGAAGCTTTCTTT. Translation: CASSTQGNTEAFF. Full variable domain (outside the CDR3, taken from reference TRBV9 and TRBJ1-1): DSGVTQTPKHLITATGQRVTLRCSPRSGDLSVYWYQQSLDQGLQFLIQYYNGEERAKGNILERFSAQQFPDLHSELNLSSLELGDSALYFCASSTQGNTEAFFGQGTRLTVV.

A single count supports this clone. This chain joins TRBV11-2 and TRBJ2-1; D remains ambiguous. The V gene's germline CDR1 is SGHAT and CDR2 FQNNGV. The CDR3 extends over 13 amino acids. V gave up 0 bases and J gave up 15 bases, with 15 bases separating them. In nucleotides, the CDR3 is TGTGCCAGCAGCTTAGATGTGATAGATCCTCCGTTCTTC. Its protein is CASSLDVIDPPFF.

The chain recombines TRBV6-4 with TRBJ2-7; the match to TRBD2 covers 7 bases. With 10 bases clipped from V and 2 bases from J, the junction kept 8 bases outside the gene matches. Germline V gene sequence: CDR1 MRHNA, CDR2 SNTAGT. CDR3 size: 13 residues. For the CDR3, the DNA is TGTGCCATTAGCGGGCCCCTTGCCTACGAGCAGTACTTC. This translates into CAISGPLAYEQYF.

This clone was recorded once. The CDR3 DNA reads TGTGCCAGTAGTATAGGTGGACAGCCCAATCAGCCCCAGCATTTT. Its protein product is CASSIGGQPNQPQHF. The V gene is TRBV19, the J gene TRBJ1-5; TRBD1 is a possible D gene (6 bases). The CDR3 totals 15 residues. Deletions cut 1 base from V and 3 bases from J, with 10 bases between. Germline V lookup: CDR1 LNHDA, CDR2 SQIVND (reference sequence).

The V call is TRBV14, the J call TRBJ1-4, with 9 nucleotides matching TRBD1. The CDR3 extends over 17 amino acids. The germline gives CDR1 SGHDN, CDR2 FVKESK. With 4 bases clipped from V and 0 bases from J, the junction kept 6 bases outside the gene matches. CDR3 protein: CASSRWTGAATNEKLFF. The CDR3 DNA reads as TGTGCCAGCAGCCGATGGACAGGGGCTGCAACTAATGAAAAACTGTTTTTT.

V usage is TRBV5-1 and J usage is TRBJ1-1; D might be TRBD1 (5 bases). This CDR3 comprises 12 residues. The germline V and J ends were trimmed by 4 bases and 7 bases, with 11 bases remaining between them. Germline V gene sequence: CDR1 SGHRS, CDR2 YFSETQ. The CDR3: CASSLTADEAFF. CDR3 bases: TGCGCCAGCAGCCTGACAGCAGATGAAGCTTTCTTT.

In DNA, the CDR3 is TGTGCCAGCAGCCCACAGGGGACAGGGATGATTGGCGAGCAGTACTTC. It is translated as CASSPQGTGMIGEQYF. The chain carries TRBV7-6 and TRBJ2-7, with 9 bases that match TRBD1. V shed 5 bases and J 6 bases; nucleotides not matched to a gene: 14. This CDR3 comprises 16 residues. Germline V gives CDR1 SGHVS, CDR2 FNYEAQ.

This clone has a single count. The gene calls are TRBV6-6 and TRBJ2-3; 9 bases line up with TRBD1. After removal of 3 bases from V and 1 base from J, the junction contained 2 bases not matched to a gene. The length of the CDR3 is 15 residues. Germline V CDR1 and CDR2: MNHNY, SVGAGI (reference sequence). As DNA, the CDR3 is TGTGCCAGCAGTTATAGGACAGGGGGCACAGATACGCAGTATTTT. Encoded protein: CASSYRTGGTDTQYF.

The V call is TRBV7-2, the J call TRBJ2-1; a possible D gene is TRBD2 (5 bases). The CDR3 covers 14 residues. Germline CDR1 reads SGHTA; CDR2 reads FQGNSA. V was cut by 5 bases and J by 0 bases, with 8 bases left in between. The CDR3 sequence is CASSLDFSYNEQFF. The CDR3 DNA reads TGTGCCAGCAGCCTGGACTTCTCCTACAATGAGCAGTTCTTC.

For the CDR3, the DNA is TGTGCCACTTTTCCCTTTGCTAGCGGGAGGGCCAATGAGCAGTTCTTC. Translation gives CATFPFASGRANEQFF. This chain joins TRBV10-3 and TRBJ2-1; TRBD2 matches 12 bases. The V gene end was trimmed by 10 bases and the J gene end by 6 bases; junction bases not matched to a gene: 13. This CDR3 has 16 residues. Germline CDR1 ENHRY, CDR2 SYGVKD.